Here is one T cell receptor beta chain with its context. The CDR3 length is 13 residues. Germline-derived CDR1 and CDR2 are GTSNPN and SVGIG (reference sequence). V was shortened by 1 base and J by 2 bases, with 9 bases between the two germline ends. The data are from a study of blood T cell repertoires in COVID-19. Study at large: Acute and convalescent COVID-19 samples came from the United States, Italy and Spain.

Clinical history as reported by participants underpinned cohort assignment. Source study methods: Scientists estimated how many nucleated cells there were by amplifying reference gene primers. Only in-frame clones appear in the TCRdb table, and some are missing; sequencing was by immunoSEQ multiplex PCR. The V and J calls and clone size are taken from that table; D and trimming were inferred from the DNA. The data hold some 270,000 clones, with 80% to 90% observed a single time. The sequenced sample was PBMCs or T cells enriched from blood (not recorded which). The origin of this receptor is a woman in her thirties with acute COVID-19. The chain combines TRBV30 with TRBJ2-7; possible D gene TRBD1, 6 bases. DNA for the CDR3: TGTGCCTGGAGTGGACAGGAGCCCTACGAGCAGTACTTC. This translates into CAWSGQEPYEQYF.